The 10 T cell receptor beta chains listed next were all sequenced from one sample in a study of shared clonotypes between healthy human individuals (TCRdb year 2020). The library relied on the immunoSEQ multiplex PCR assay. Here the immuneACCESS table is served through TCRdb, limited to in-frame sequences with V and J called. Missing clones are a known gap in these copies; in checked studies unresolved V genes cover under half, and the rest lacks a known reason. This sample gives fewer than 550,000 clones in total; nearly 80% of them show up just once. In total, the top ten clones hold under 15% of the sample. The specimen was PBMCs. These receptors all come from a woman in her thirties or forties in good health. Some clones in this sample may be carry-over from other donors' samples.

A few counts support this clone. This chain links TRBV15 with TRBJ1-4; no clear D. CDR1 and CDR2 from the germline V gene are LNHNV and YYDKDF (reference sequence). Trimming removed 1 base at V and 2 bases at J, with 11 bases between. The CDR3 is made up of 16 amino acids. CDR3 in amino acids: CATSRGEVGTNEKLFF. The CDR3 coding sequence is TGTGCCACCAGCAGAGGAGAGGTGGGCACTAATGAAAAACTGTTTTTT.

The rearrangement links TRBV10-3 to TRBJ2-2, with D hard to call. Trimming removed 4 bases at V and 3 bases at J, with 3 bases between. The CDR3 runs 12 residues. The germline V gene has CDR1 ENHRY and CDR2 SYGVKD. The CDR3 here is CAISGDTGELFF. The CDR3 DNA reads as TGTGCCATCAGTGGGGACACCGGGGAGCTGTTTTTT.

This chain uses TRBV5-1 with TRBJ2-3, with TRBD2 identical over 8 bases. Unmatched junction bases numbered 7, after V lost 0 bases and J lost 4 bases. This CDR3 region has 16 residues. Looked up from germline, CDR1 is SGHRS and CDR2 is YFSETQ. CDR3 in amino acids: CASSLDGLAKSDTQYF. CDR3 nucleotide sequence: TGCGCCAGCAGCTTGGACGGACTAGCAAAATCAGATACGCAGTATTTT.

The chain couples TRBV9 to TRBJ2-1; possible D gene TRBD2, 5 bases. CDR1 is SGDLS, CDR2 YYNGEE, per germline. V was clipped by 0 bases and J by 0 bases, with 13 bases between them. CDR3 length: 17 amino acids. CDR3 sequence reads: CASSVGASTSSYNEQFF. The CDR3 nucleotides read TGTGCCAGCAGCGTAGGGGCTAGCACCAGCTCCTACAATGAGCAGTTCTTC.

The genes are TRBV30 and TRBJ1-1, with D perhaps TRBD1 (5 bases). Germline V gene lookup returns CDR1 GTSNPN and CDR2 SVGIG (reference sequence). The V end lost 2 bases, the J end lost 1 base, and 26 bases lay between the germline ends. The CDR3 length is 19 residues. The CDR3 sequence: CAWSPIPLIGAEANTEAFF. CDR3 nucleotide sequence: TGTGCCTGGAGTCCCATACCCCTGATAGGGGCGGAGGCGAACACTGAAGCTTTCTTT.

The chain employs TRBV2 and TRBJ2-3; the match to TRBD2 covers 14 bases. The CDR3 is 16 residues long. Germline-derived CDR1 and CDR2 are SNHLY and FYNNEI. Trimming removed 6 bases from V and 4 bases from J; junction bases left unmatched: 6. CDR3 residues: CASRGTSGSTADTQYF. CDR3 sequence (DNA): TGTGCCAGCAGGGGGACTAGCGGGAGTACCGCAGATACGCAGTATTTT.

Only one count was recorded for this clone. The chain has TRBV5-5 and TRBJ2-7; TRBD2 aligns across 12 bases. Looked up from germline, CDR1 is SGHKS and CDR2 is YYEKEE (reference sequence). This CDR3 spans 15 amino acids. V was pared by 4 bases and J by 4 bases, with 6 bases of the junction left unmatched. CDR3 DNA: TGTGCCAGCAGCGCCGGGACTAGCGGGCCTTACGAGCAGTACTTC. Translating it yields CASSAGTSGPYEQYF.

The chain uses TRBV11-1 and TRBJ2-7; TRBD1 matches at 10 bases. The V segment lost 3 bases and the J segment 9 bases; nucleotides outside the gene matches: 5. The germline CDR1 and CDR2 sequences are SGHAT and FQDESV (reference sequence). The CDR3 contains 13 residues. The chain's CDR3 is CASSFDRGRVQYF. As DNA, the CDR3 is TGTGCCAGCAGCTTTGACAGGGGGCGCGTGCAGTACTTC.

The rearrangement uses TRBV18 and TRBJ2-2; unclear D gene. Trimming took off 1 base at V and 7 bases at J, with 4 bases between the two ends. This CDR3 comprises 12 residues. The germline CDR1 and CDR2 sequences are KGHSH and LQKENI. As DNA, the CDR3 is TGTGCCAGCTCACCACGTATCGGGGAGCTGTTTTTT. Translation: CASSPRIGELFF.

CDR3 DNA: TGTGCCAGCAGCCAAGGGACTGGGGCTGGAACAGATACGCAGTATTTT. It is translated as CASSQGTGAGTDTQYF. The chain uses TRBV4-2 and TRBJ2-3; the D call may be TRBD1 or TRBD2 (5 bases each). Trimming took 1 base from V and 3 from J, leaving 14 bases between them. Germline CDR1 and CDR2: LGHNA and YNFKEQ. CDR3 length: 16 residues.